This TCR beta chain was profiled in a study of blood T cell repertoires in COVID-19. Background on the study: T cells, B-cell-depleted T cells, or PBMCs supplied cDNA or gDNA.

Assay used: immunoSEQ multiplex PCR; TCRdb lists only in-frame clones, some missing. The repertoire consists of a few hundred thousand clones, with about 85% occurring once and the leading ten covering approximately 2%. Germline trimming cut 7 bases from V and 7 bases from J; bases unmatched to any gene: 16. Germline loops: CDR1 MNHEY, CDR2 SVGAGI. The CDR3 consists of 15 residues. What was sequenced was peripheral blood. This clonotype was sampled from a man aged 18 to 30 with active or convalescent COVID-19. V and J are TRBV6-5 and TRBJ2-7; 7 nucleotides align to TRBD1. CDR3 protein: CASNADRTSEWEQYF. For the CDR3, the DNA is TGTGCCAGCAACGCGGACAGGACAAGCGAGTGGGAGCAGTACTTC.